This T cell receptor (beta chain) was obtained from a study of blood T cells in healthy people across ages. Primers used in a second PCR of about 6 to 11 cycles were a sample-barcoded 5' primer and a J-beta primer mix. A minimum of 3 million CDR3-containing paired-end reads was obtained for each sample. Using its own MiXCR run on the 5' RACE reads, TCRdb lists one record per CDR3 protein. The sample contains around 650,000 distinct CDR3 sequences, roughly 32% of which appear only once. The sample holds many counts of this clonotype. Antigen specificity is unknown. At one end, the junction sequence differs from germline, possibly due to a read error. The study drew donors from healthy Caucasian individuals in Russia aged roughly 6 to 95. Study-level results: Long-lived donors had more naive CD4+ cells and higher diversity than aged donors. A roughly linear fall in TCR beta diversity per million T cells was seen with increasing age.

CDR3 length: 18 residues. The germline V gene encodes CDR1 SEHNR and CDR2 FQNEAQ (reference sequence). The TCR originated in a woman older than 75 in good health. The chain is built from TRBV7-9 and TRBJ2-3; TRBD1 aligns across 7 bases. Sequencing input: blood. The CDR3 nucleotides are TGTGCCAGCAGTTTAGGATCCGGTACAGGGGTAGGCACAGATACGCAGTATTTT. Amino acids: CASSLGSGTGVGTDTQYF.